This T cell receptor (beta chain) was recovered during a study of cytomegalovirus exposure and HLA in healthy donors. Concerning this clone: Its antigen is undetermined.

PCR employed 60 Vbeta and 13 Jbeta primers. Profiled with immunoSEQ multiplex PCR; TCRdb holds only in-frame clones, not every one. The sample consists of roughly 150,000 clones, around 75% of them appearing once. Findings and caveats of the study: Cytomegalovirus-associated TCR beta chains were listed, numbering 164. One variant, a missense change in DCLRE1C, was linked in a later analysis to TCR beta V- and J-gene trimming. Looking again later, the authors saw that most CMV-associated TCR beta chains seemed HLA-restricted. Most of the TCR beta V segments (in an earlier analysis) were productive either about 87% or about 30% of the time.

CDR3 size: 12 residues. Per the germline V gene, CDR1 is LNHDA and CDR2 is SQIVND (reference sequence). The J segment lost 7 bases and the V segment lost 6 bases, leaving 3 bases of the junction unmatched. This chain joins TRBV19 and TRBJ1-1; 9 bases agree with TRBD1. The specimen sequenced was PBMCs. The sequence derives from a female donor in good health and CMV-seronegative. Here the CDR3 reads CASRGTGNEAFF. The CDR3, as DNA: TGTGCCAGTAGAGGGACAGGGAATGAAGCTTTCTTT.